A single sample is the source of the 13 T cell receptor beta chains below, sequenced in a study of T cells after yellow fever vaccination. TCRdb passed the 5' RACE reads through MiXCR, listing each CDR3 protein once. This sample has more than 350,000 distinct CDR3 sequences, with around 10% found just once. The source was PBMCs, collected on the day of the first yellow fever vaccination. Every receptor here comes from a man younger than 35 who received the YFV17D yellow fever vaccine.

This clonotype has only a few counts. The rearrangement joins TRBV6-5 to TRBJ2-7; D is undetermined. V lost 2 bases and J lost 2, with 7 bases in between. The CDR3 has 13 residues. The germline V gene has CDR1 MNHEY and CDR2 SVGAGI. The CDR3 nucleotides are TGTGCCAGCAGTTACGGTCTGGCCTACGAGCAGTACTTC. Translated: CASSYGLAYEQYF.

The V gene is TRBV29-1, the J gene TRBJ2-3; D perhaps matches TRBD1 (6 bases). Germline V gene lookup returns CDR1 SQVTM and CDR2 ANQGSEA. The V and J ends lost 4 bases and 4 bases respectively, with 9 bases between them. This CDR3 region has 12 residues. This CDR3 reads CSVGGGSDTQYF. CDR3 coding DNA: TGCAGCGTTGGTGGGGGCTCAGATACGCAGTATTTT.

The chain has TRBV12-3 or TRBV12-4 and TRBJ1-5; D is ambiguous. This CDR3 has 13 amino acids. V gave up 1 base and J gave up 5 bases, with 6 bases separating them. CDR3 bases: TGTGCCAGCAGTTTAGACGGACATCAGCCCCAGCATTTT. It specifies CASSLDGHQPQHF.

This chain uses TRBV7-3 with TRBJ2-3, with TRBD1 identical over 9 bases. V lost 2 bases and J lost 1; bases outside the gene matches: 10. This CDR3 has 18 residues. Germline assignment: CDR1 SGHTA and CDR2 FQGTGA. The CDR3 is CASSLRPPGQGRTDTQYF. The CDR3 region has the DNA TGTGCCAGCAGCTTACGCCCTCCGGGACAGGGCCGCACAGATACGCAGTATTTT.

This rearrangement joins TRBV5-1 to TRBJ2-1; 7 nucleotides line up with TRBD2. This CDR3 spans 16 amino acids. The V and J ends lost 0 bases and 7 bases, in that order; junction bases with no gene match: 10. Germline V CDR1 and CDR2: SGHRS, YFSETQ. The CDR3 spells CASSLADGGIGNEQFF. The CDR3, as DNA: TGCGCCAGCAGCTTGGCAGACGGGGGGATCGGTAATGAGCAGTTCTTC.

There are many counts of this clonotype. V gene TRBV20-1 combines with J gene TRBJ2-5; 8 nucleotides align to TRBD1. J was trimmed by 4 bases and V by 6 bases; bases with no gene match: 4. This CDR3 spans 12 amino acids. Germline CDR1 and CDR2: DFQATT and SNEGSKA (reference sequence). The chain's CDR3 is CSAEGQAETQYF. DNA of the CDR3: TGCAGTGCGGAGGGACAGGCAGAGACCCAGTACTTC.

V is TRBV20-1 and J is TRBJ1-3, with TRBD1 as a possible D gene (5 bases). In germline, CDR1 is DFQATT, CDR2 SNEGSKA (reference sequence). Trimming pared 0 bases from V and 7 bases from J, leaving 13 bases between. The CDR3 has 14 residues. The DNA of the CDR3 is TGCAGTGCTAGAGAAATCTTGGGACGGAACACCATATATTTT. Encoded protein: CSAREILGRNTIYF.

This clonotype appeared a few times. The chain has TRBV30 and TRBJ2-7; D uncertain. Trimming stripped 3 bases from V and 0 bases from J, with 6 bases between. Per the germline V gene, CDR1 is GTSNPN and CDR2 is SVGIG (reference sequence). The CDR3 covers 12 residues. As DNA, the CDR3 is TGTGCCTGGAGCGAATTCTCCTACGAGCAGTACTTC. Encoded protein: CAWSEFSYEQYF.

This chain connects TRBV27 to TRBJ2-3; D may be TRBD1 (5 bases). Trimming removed 2 bases at V and 4 bases at J, with 7 bases between. Germline assignment: CDR1 MNHEY and CDR2 SMNVEV (reference sequence). The CDR3 is 13 amino acids. The CDR3 is CASSLKGSDTQYF. CDR3 nucleotides: TGTGCCAGCAGTTTAAAGGGGTCAGATACGCAGTATTTT.

In this sample, this clonotype turned up a few times. This chain joins TRBV10-3 and TRBJ2-3; 9 nucleotides line up with TRBD1. The CDR3 runs to 15 residues. The V gene end was trimmed by 10 bases and the J gene end by 5 bases; junction bases not matched to a gene: 13. Germline CDR1 ENHRY, CDR2 SYGVKD. CDR3 in amino acids: CATSYPGTGIDTQYF. CDR3 nucleotide sequence: TGTGCCACCAGCTATCCCGGGACAGGGATAGATACGCAGTATTTT.

In its sample, this clonotype was seen a few times. The V gene is TRBV7-2, the J gene TRBJ1-1; D is unresolved. The V and J ends lost 2 bases and 6 bases respectively, with 10 bases between them. The CDR3 covers 13 residues. Germline CDR1 and CDR2: SGHTA and FQGNSA. CDR3 nucleotides: TGTGCCAGCAGCTTATGGACGGCGGCTGAAGCTTTCTTT. Protein: CASSLWTAAEAFF.

This clonotype was observed many times. The chain joins TRBV25-1 to TRBJ1-1; possibly TRBD1 for D (5 bases). The CDR3 is made up of 16 amino acids. With 2 bases removed from V and 1 base from J, the gap between germline ends came to 14 bases. Germline V gene lookup returns CDR1 MGHDK and CDR2 SYGVNS. CDR3 in amino acids: CASSELGADKNTEAFF. In DNA form, the CDR3 reads TGTGCCAGCAGTGAACTAGGAGCGGACAAGAACACTGAAGCTTTCTTT.

This clonotype has just a few counts. The chain links TRBV7-9 to TRBJ1-1; no clear D gene. CDR1 and CDR2 from the germline V gene are SEHNR and FQNEAQ (reference sequence). V lost 1 base, J lost 6 bases, and 15 bases lay in between. The CDR3 contains 15 residues. CDR3 loop: CASSLGVTPWAEAFF. The CDR3 nucleotides read TGTGCCAGCAGCTTAGGGGTCACCCCTTGGGCTGAAGCTTTCTTT. Full variable domain (rest looked up from reference TRBV7-9 and TRBJ1-1): DTGVSQNPRHKITKRGQNVTFRCDPISEHNRLYWYRQTLGQGPEFLTYFQNEAQLEKSRLLSDRFSAERPKGSFSTLEIQRTEQGDSAMYLCASSLGVTPWAEAFFGQGTRLTVV.